Shown below are 16 T cell receptor beta chains from a single sample sequenced in a study of blood T cell repertoires in COVID-19. This table comes from immunoSEQ multiplex PCR, and its TCRdb copy is limited to in-frame clones, with some not included. This sample has 300,000 or so clones, with over 75% found just once. Sequencing input: PBMCs or T cells enriched from blood (not recorded which). All receptors derive from a woman aged 18-29 years who had recovered from COVID-19.

The rearrangement joins TRBV5-1 to TRBJ2-4; 12 bases align to TRBD2. V lost 0 bases and J lost 8; bases outside the gene matches: 6. The CDR3 extends over 16 amino acids. The V gene's germline CDR1 is SGHRS and CDR2 YFSETQ. The CDR3 protein is CASSLEASGRGYIQYF. For the CDR3, the DNA is TGCGCCAGCAGCTTGGAGGCTAGCGGGAGGGGATACATTCAGTACTTC.

A few counts support this clone. This chain links TRBV7-8 with TRBJ1-2; weak D call: TRBD1 (6 bases). The CDR3 sequence is 15 residues long. V was shortened by 4 bases and J by 4 bases, with 16 bases between the two germline ends. Germline V gives CDR1 SGHVS, CDR2 FQNEAQ. The CDR3 DNA follows: TGTGCCAGCAGCTCCACGGTGGACAGCCTCTATGGCTACACCTTC. It translates to CASSSTVDSLYGYTF.

This chain connects TRBV2 to TRBJ2-3; maybe TRBD2 (6 bases). Germline CDR1 SNHLY, CDR2 FYNNEI. The CDR3 loop spans 17 amino acids. V was pared by 4 bases and J by 1 base, with 18 bases between. The CDR3 DNA sequence: TGTGCCAGCAGTGTGTGGCGGGGACGAATACGCACAGATACGCAGTATTTT. Protein sequence: CASSVWRGRIRTDTQYF.

The J gene is TRBJ1-2, the V gene TRBV4-1; 7 bases are a match to TRBD1. The germline V gene has CDR1 MGHRA and CDR2 YSYEKL. This CDR3 contains 13 residues. Germline trimming cut 4 bases from V and 4 bases from J; bases unmatched to any gene: 3. The CDR3 sequence is CASSPRDSYGYTF. CDR3 sequence (DNA): TGCGCCAGCAGCCCCCGGGACAGCTATGGCTACACCTTC.

The chain links TRBV6-5 to TRBJ2-7; 11 bases agree with TRBD1. CDR1 and CDR2 from the germline V gene are MNHEY and SVGAGI. The CDR3 covers 15 residues. With 8 bases clipped from V and 2 bases from J, the junction kept 8 bases outside the gene matches. CDR3 amino acids: CASVRGTGGPYEQYF. As DNA, the CDR3 is TGTGCCAGCGTCCGGGGGACAGGGGGTCCCTACGAGCAGTACTTC.

The chain links TRBV7-9 to TRBJ1-2; no firm D call. The CDR3 totals 15 residues. Per the germline V gene, CDR1 is SEHNR and CDR2 is FQNEAQ (reference sequence). Trimming took off 0 bases at V and 8 bases at J, with 16 bases between the two ends. The CDR3 DNA sequence: TGTGCCAGCAGCTTAGCGGGAGCTCCTTCGGGGGGCTACACCTTC. Protein product: CASSLAGAPSGGYTF.

Only one count was recorded for this clone. This chain joins TRBV25-1 and TRBJ1-2; D may be TRBD1 (5 bases). Germline assignment: CDR1 MGHDK and CDR2 SYGVNS. The CDR3 contains 14 residues. Trimming took 5 bases from V and 6 from J, leaving 16 bases between them. The CDR3 bases are TGTGCCAGCAGTTTTACAGGCACCTTAAATGGCTACACCTTC. As protein: CASSFTGTLNGYTF.

V usage is TRBV9 and J usage is TRBJ2-1, with TRBD2 identical over 14 bases. This CDR3 is built from 17 residues. CDR1 and CDR2 (germline): SGDLS, YYNGEE. Trimming took 4 bases from V and 4 from J; bases not matched to a gene: 7. CDR3 amino acids: CASSSGLAGAPYNEQFF. CDR3 bases: TGTGCCAGCAGCTCGGGACTAGCGGGGGCCCCATACAATGAGCAGTTCTTC.

V usage is TRBV28 and J usage is TRBJ1-2; TRBD1 aligns across 7 bases. The V gene end was trimmed by 3 bases and the J gene end by 6 bases; junction bases not matched to a gene: 7. CDR1 MDHEN and CDR2 SYDVKM come from the germline V gene. The CDR3 is 14 amino acids. In nucleotides, the CDR3 is TGTGCCAGCAGTTTCGGGGGCGACAGGGATGGCTACACCTTC. Residues: CASSFGGDRDGYTF.

The chain joins TRBV19 to TRBJ2-1; possibly TRBD1 for D (5 bases). The CDR3 contains 13 residues. The V end lost 3 bases, the J end lost 2 bases, and 5 bases lay between the germline ends. The germline gives CDR1 LNHDA, CDR2 SQIVND (reference sequence). This chain's CDR3 is CASSMGPYNEQFF. The CDR3 region has the DNA TGTGCCAGTAGTATGGGGCCCTACAATGAGCAGTTCTTC.

The CDR3 DNA sequence: TGTGCCAGCAGGTGGGGGGGTACCCACGAGCAGTACTTC. It is translated as CASRWGGTHEQYF. V gene TRBV12-3 or TRBV12-4 combines with J gene TRBJ2-7, with 7 bases matching TRBD2. The V and J ends lost 6 bases and 5 bases, in that order; junction bases with no gene match: 7. This CDR3 comprises 13 residues.

V usage is TRBV4-1 and J usage is TRBJ2-2; TRBD1 matches at 9 bases. This CDR3 has 16 amino acids. Germline V gene data show CDR1 as MGHRA and CDR2 as YSYEKL. V lost 2 bases to trimming and J lost 5 bases; unmatched junction nucleotides: 6. The CDR3 DNA reads TGCGCCAGCAGCCAACGGGGGACAGGGAAAACCGGGGAGCTGTTTTTT. As protein: CASSQRGTGKTGELFF.

The V gene is TRBV12-3 or TRBV12-4, the J gene TRBJ1-1; 8 bases are a match to TRBD1. Unmatched junction bases numbered 4, after V lost 9 bases and J lost 1 base. The CDR3 has 13 amino acids. The CDR3 sequence is CASSGGWNTEAFF. The CDR3 bases are TGTGCCAGTTCAGGGGGCTGGAACACTGAAGCTTTCTTT.

The rearrangement links TRBV4-2 to TRBJ2-1; 11 nucleotides match TRBD2. Germline values: CDR1 LGHNA, CDR2 YNFKEQ. Trimming took 7 bases from V and 7 from J; bases not matched to a gene: 15. This CDR3 region has 17 residues. In DNA, the CDR3 is TGTGCCAGCATGAGAGATATAACTAGCGGGAGAAGTAATGAGCAGTTCTTC. Translated, it gives CASMRDITSGRSNEQFF.

This clone was counted a few times. J is TRBJ1-2 and V is TRBV27, with TRBD1 matching over 7 bases. In germline, CDR1 is MNHEY, CDR2 SMNVEV (reference sequence). V lost 6 bases, J lost 6 bases, and 10 bases stayed unmatched. The CDR3 spans 14 residues. This CDR3 reads CASSGRQGPDGYTF. CDR3 DNA: TGTGCCAGCAGCGGCCGACAGGGACCCGATGGCTACACCTTC.

The CDR3 bases are TGCGCCAGCAGCTTGGCCCCGAGCTACGAGCAGTACTTC. Protein sequence: CASSLAPSYEQYF. The chain couples TRBV5-1 to TRBJ2-7; no clear D. Trimming took 0 bases from V and 3 from J, leaving 7 bases between them. The CDR3 runs 13 residues. CDR1 is SGHRS and CDR2 is YFSETQ in the germline V gene. The whole variable domain, remainder taken from reference TRBV5-1 and TRBJ2-7, is KAGVTQTPRYLIKTRGQQVTLSCSPISGHRSVSWYQQTPGQGLQFLFEYFSETQRNKGNFPGRFSGRQFSNSRSEMNVSTLELGDSALYLCASSLAPSYEQYFGPGTRLTVT.